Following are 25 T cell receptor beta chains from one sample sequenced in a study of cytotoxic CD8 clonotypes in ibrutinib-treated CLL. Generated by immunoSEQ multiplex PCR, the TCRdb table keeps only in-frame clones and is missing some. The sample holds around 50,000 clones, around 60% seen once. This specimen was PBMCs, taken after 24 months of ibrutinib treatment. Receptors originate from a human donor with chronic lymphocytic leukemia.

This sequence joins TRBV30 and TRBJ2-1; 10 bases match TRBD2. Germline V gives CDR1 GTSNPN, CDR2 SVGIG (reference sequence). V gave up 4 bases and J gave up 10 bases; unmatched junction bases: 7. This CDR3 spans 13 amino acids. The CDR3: CAWNPGTSVEQFF. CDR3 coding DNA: TGTGCCTGGAATCCCGGGACTAGCGTGGAGCAGTTCTTC.

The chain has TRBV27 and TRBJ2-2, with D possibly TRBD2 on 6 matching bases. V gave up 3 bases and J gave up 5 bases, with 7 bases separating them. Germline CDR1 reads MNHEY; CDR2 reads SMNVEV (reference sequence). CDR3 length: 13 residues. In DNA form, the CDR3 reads TGTGCCAGCAGTTTCCGGGGGACCGGGGAGCTGTTTTTT. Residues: CASSFRGTGELFF.

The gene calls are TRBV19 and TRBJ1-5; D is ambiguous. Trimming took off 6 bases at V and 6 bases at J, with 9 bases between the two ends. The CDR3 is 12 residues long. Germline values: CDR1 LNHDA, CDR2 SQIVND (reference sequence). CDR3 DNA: TGTGCCAGTAGCCTTGAGCCTCAGCCCCAGCATTTT. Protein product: CASSLEPQPQHF.

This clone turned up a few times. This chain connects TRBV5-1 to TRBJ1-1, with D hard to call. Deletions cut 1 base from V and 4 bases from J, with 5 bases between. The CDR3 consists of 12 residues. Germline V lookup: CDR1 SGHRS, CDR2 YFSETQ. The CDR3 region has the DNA TGCGCCAGCAGCTTGTCTTTCACTGAAGCTTTCTTT. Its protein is CASSLSFTEAFF.

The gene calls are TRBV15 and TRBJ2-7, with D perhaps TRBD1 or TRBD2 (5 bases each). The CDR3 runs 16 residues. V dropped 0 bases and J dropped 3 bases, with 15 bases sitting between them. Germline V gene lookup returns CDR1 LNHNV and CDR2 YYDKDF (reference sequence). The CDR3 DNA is TGTGCCACCAGCAGAGATTCCAAGGGTGGGGGCTACGAGCAGTACTTC. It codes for CATSRDSKGGGYEQYF.

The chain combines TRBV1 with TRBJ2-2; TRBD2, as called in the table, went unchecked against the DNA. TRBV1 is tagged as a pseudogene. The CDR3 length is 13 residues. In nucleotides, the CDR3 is TGCACCAGCTTGGGGGGGGCAGCCGGGGAGCTGTTTTTT. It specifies CTSLGGAAGELFF.

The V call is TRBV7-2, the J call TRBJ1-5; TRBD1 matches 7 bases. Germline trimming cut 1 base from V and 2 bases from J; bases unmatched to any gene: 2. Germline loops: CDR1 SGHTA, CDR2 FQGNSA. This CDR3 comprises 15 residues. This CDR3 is CASSLEGARNQPQHF. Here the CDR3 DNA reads TGTGCCAGCAGCTTAGAGGGGGCCCGCAATCAGCCCCAGCATTTT.

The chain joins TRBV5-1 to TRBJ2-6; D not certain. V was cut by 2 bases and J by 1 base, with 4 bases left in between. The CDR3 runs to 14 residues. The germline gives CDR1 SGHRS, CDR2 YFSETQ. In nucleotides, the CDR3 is TGCGCCAGCAGCTTCGCATCTGGGGCCAACGTCCTGACTTTC. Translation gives CASSFASGANVLTF.

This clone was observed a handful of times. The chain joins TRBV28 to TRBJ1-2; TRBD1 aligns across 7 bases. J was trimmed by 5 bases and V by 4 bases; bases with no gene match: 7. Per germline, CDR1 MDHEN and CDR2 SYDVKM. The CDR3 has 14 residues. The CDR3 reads CASSSYRGRYGYTF. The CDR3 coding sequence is TGTGCCAGCAGTTCCTACAGGGGACGATATGGCTACACCTTC.

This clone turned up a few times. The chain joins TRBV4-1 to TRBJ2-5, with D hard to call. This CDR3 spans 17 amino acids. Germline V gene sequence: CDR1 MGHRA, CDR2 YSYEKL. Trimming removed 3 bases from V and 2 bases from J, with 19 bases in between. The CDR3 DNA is TGCGCCAGCAGCCAGGGCCTGGGAATAGTGACGCAAGAGACCCAGTACTTC. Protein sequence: CASSQGLGIVTQETQYF.

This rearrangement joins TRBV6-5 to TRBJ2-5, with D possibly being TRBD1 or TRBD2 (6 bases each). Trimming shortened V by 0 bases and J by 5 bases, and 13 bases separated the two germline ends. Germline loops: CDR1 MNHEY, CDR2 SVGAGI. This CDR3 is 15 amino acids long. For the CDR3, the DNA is TGTGCCAGCAGTTACTCGATTGGGGGGCTTGAGACCCAGTACTTC. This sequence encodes CASSYSIGGLETQYF.

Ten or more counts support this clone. The DNA for the CDR3 is TGTGCCAGCAGCGACGGTGGGAGGAGCGGGGAGCTGTTTTTT. Protein: CASSDGGRSGELFF. J is TRBJ2-2 and V is TRBV5-4; tentatively, D is TRBD2 (6 bases). The CDR3 has 14 amino acids. The V gene lost 4 bases and the J gene lost 7 bases, with 14 bases spanning the gap. The germline V gene has CDR1 SGHNT and CDR2 YYREEE (reference sequence).

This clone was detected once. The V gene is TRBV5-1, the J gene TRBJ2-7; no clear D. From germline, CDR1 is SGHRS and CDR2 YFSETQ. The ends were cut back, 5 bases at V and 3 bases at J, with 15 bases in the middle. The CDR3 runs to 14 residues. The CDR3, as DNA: TGCGCCAGCAGTCGTCTAGTGTTTAACTACGAGCAGTACTTC. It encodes CASSRLVFNYEQYF.

The CDR3 region has the DNA TGCAGCGTTGCGTCAGATCCTGGACAGCCCCAGCATTTT. Translation: CSVASDPGQPQHF. The chain joins TRBV29-1 to TRBJ1-5; D not certain. Germline CDR1 SQVTM, CDR2 ANQGSEA. The CDR3 covers 13 residues. The V gene lost 4 bases and the J gene lost 7 bases, with 14 bases spanning the gap.

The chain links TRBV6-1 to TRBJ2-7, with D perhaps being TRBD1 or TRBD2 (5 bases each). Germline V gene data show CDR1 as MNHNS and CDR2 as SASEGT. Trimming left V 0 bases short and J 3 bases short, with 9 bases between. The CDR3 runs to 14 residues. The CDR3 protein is CASSEAWGIYEQYV. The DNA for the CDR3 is TGTGCCAGCAGTGAAGCGTGGGGGATCTACGAGCAGTACGTC.

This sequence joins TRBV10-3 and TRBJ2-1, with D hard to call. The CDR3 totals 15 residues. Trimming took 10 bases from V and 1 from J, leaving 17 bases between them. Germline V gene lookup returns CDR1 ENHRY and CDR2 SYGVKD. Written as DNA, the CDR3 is TGTGCCAGCAGCTGGACGGTTCGATCCTACAATGAGCAGTTCTTC. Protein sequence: CASSWTVRSYNEQFF.

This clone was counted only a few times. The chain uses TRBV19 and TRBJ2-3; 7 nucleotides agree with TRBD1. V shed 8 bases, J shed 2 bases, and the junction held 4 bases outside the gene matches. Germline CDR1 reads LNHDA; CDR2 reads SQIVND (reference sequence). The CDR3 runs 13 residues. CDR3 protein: CASATGVTDTQYF. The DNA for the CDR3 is TGTGCCAGTGCCACAGGGGTCACAGATACGCAGTATTTT. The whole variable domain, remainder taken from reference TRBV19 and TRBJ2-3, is DGGITQSPKYLFRKEGQNVTLSCEQNLNHDAMYWYRQDPGQGLRLIYYSQIVNDFQKGDIAEGYSVSREKKESFPLTVTSAQKNPTAFYLCASATGVTDTQYFGPGTRLTVL.

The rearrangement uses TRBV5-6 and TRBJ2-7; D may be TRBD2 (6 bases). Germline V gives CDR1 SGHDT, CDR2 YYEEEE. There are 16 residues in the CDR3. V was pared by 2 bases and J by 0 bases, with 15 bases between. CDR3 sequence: CASSLVTGLSSYEQYF. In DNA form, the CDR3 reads TGTGCCAGCAGCTTAGTCACAGGACTAAGCTCCTACGAGCAGTACTTC.

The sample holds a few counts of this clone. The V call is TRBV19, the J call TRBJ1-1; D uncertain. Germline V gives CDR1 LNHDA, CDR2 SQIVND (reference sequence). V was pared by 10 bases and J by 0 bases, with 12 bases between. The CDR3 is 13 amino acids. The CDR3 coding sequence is TGTGCCACAGTCCCAGCAGTGAACACTGAAGCTTTCTTT. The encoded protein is CATVPAVNTEAFF.

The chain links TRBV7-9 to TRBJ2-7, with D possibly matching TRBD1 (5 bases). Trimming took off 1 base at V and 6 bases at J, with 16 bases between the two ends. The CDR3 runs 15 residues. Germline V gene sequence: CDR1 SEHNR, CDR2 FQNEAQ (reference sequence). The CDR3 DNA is TGTGCCAGCAGCTTAGAGGCAGGGCTCCCTCTCGAGCAGTACTTC. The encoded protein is CASSLEAGLPLEQYF.

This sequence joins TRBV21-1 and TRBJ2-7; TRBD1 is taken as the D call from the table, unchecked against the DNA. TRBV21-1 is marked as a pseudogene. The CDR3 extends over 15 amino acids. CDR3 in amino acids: CASSTKPLLLPGQYV. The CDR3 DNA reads TGTGCCAGCAGCACCAAGCCCCTTCTACTCCCTGGGCAGTACGTC.

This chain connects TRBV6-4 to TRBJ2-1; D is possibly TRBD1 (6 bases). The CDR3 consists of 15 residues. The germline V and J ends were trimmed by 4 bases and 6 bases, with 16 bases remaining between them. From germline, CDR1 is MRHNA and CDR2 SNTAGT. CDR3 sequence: CASSGSGTRFNEQFF. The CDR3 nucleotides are TGTGCCAGCAGTGGTTCCGGGACAAGATTCAATGAGCAGTTCTTC.

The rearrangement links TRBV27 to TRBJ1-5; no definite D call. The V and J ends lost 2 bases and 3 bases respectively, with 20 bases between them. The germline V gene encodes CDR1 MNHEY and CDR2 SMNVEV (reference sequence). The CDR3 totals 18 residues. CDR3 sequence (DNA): TGTGCCAGCAGTTTAAGAGTCCCCCATGGTGGAGTCAATCAGCCCCAGCATTTT. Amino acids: CASSLRVPHGGVNQPQHF.

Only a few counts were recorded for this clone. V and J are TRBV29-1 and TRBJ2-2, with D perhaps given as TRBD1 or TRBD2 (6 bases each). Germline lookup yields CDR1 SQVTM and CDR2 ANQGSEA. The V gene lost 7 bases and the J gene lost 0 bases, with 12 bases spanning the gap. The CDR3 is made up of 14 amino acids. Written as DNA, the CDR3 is TGCAGCGCCGTTAGGGGGGCGAACACCGGGGAGCTGTTTTTT. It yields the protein CSAVRGANTGELFF.

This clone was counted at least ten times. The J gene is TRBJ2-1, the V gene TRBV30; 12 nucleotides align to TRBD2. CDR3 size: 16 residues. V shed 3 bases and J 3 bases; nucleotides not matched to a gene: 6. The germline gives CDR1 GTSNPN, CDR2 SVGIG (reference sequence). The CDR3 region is CAWRTSGRLGYNEQFF. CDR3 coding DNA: TGTGCCTGGAGAACTAGCGGGAGGCTAGGCTACAATGAGCAGTTCTTC.